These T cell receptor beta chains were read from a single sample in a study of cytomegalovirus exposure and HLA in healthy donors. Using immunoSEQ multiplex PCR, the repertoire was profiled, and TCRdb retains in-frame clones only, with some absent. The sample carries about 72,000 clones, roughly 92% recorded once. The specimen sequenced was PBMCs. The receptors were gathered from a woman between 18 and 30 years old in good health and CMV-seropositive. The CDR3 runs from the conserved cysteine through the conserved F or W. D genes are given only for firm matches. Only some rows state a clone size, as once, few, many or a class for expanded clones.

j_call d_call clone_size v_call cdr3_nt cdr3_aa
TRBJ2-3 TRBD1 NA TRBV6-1 TGTGCCAGCAGTGAAAATCAGGGGGCCGCAGATACGCAGTATTTT CASSENQGAADTQYF
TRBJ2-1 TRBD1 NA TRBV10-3 TGTGCCATCAGTGAGATAGGGACAGGGAACAATGAGCAGTTCTTC CAISEIGTGNNEQFF
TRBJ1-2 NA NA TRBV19 TGTGCCAGTAGTATTAAGCTGAACTATGGCTACACCTTC CASSIKLNYGYTF
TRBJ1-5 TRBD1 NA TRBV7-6 TGTGCCAGCAGCCTCGGACAGGGAAATCAGCCCCAGCATTTT CASSLGQGNQPQHF
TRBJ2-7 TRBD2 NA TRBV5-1 TGCGCCAGCAGCTTGGACAGCGGGAGAGACGAGCAGTACTTC CASSLDSGRDEQYF
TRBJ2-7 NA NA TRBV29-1 TGCAGCGTTGCAGGGGCTGGCTACGAGCAGTACTTC CSVAGAGYEQYF
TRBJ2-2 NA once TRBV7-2 TGTGCCAGCAGCTTAGCAGCCTTTAACACCGGGGAGCTGTTTTTT CASSLAAFNTGELFF
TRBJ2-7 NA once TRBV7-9 TGTGCCAGCAGCTCCTCTAGATCCGAGCAGTACTTC CASSSSRSEQYF
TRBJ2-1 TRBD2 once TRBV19 TGTGCCATCCGGGGTAGCGGGGGCCCGGAAGGGGATGAGCAGTTCTTC CAIRGSGGPEGDEQFF
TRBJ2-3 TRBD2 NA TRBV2 TGTGCCAGCAGTGAAGTTGTGACTAGCGGTACAGATACGCAGTATTTT CASSEVVTSGTDTQYF
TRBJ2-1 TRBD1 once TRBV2 TGTGCCAGCAGTCGAAGGACAGGGGGCGAGGATGAGCAGTTCTTC CASSRRTGGEDEQFF
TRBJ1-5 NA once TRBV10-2 TGCGCCAGCAGTGTTCGGGTAACTCCCCAGCATTTT CASSVRVTPQHF
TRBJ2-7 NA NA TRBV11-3 TGTGCCAGCAGCTTAGTACAGGCCTCCTACGAGCAGTACTTC CASSLVQASYEQYF
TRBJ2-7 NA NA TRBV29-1 TGCAGCGCCTCAGGGGAAAACGCCTACGAGCAGTACTTC CSASGENAYEQYF
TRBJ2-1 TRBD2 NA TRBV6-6 TGTGCCAGCAGTTTACTAGCGGGGGGCGCCACCAATGAGCAGTTCTTC CASSLLAGGATNEQFF
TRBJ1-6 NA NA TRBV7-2 TGTGCCAGCAGCTTAATGGTATTAGTCTCCTATAATTCACCCCTCCACTTT CASSLMVLVSYNSPLHF
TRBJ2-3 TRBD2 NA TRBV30 TGTGCCTGGAGTTCCCTAGGCGGGGGGGCCTTGACAGATACGCAGTATTTT CAWSSLGGGALTDTQYF
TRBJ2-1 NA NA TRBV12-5 TGTGCTAGTGGCAAAAACAGATACAATGAGCAGTTCTTC CASGKNRYNEQFF
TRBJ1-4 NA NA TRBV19 TGTGCCAGTAGTATTGGTACAGAACGCCATGAAAAACTGTTTTTT CASSIGTERHEKLFF
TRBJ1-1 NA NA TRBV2 TGTGCCAGCAACCCTGGAAGGAGCACTGAAGCTTTCTTT CASNPGRSTEAFF
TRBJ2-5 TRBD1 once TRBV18 TGTGCCAGCTCAGGAAACAGGGGGCGTGAGACCCAGTACTTC CASSGNRGRETQYF
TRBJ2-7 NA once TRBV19 TGTGCCACCGGACTGGGGGGGCGGGGGAGCTCCTACGAGCAGTACTTC CATGLGGRGSSYEQYF
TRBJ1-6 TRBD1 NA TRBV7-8 TGTGCCAGCAGCCAGACAGGGAGCGGTTCGCATTCACCCCTCCACTTT CASSQTGSGSHSPLHF
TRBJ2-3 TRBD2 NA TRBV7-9 TGTGCCAGCAGCCCTAAGACTAGCGGGGGGAGCACGCAGTATTTT CASSPKTSGGSTQYF
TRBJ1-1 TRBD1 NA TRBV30 TGTGCCTGGGTGGGACAGGCAAGTGCAGCTTTCTTT CAWVGQASAAFF
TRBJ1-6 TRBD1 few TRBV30 TGTGCCTGGAGTGTAGAAATGAGGGGGCTTGACTCACCCCTCCACTTT CAWSVEMRGLDSPLHF
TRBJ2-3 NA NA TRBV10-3 TGTGCCATCAGTGACGGAGGAGATACGCAGTATTTT CAISDGGDTQYF